Listed below are T cell receptor beta chains from one sample, sequenced in a study of shared clonotypes between healthy human individuals. Repertoires were generated with immunoSEQ multiplex PCR, while TCRdb's copy carries only in-frame clones and drops some. The sample has over 850,000 clones; approximately 80% are singletons. The sample was memory CD4+ T cells from PBMCs. The receptors shown here come from a man younger than 30 in good health. Some clones in this sample may be carry-over from other donors' samples. Both conserved end residues are part of each CDR3. Each record gives: clone size, J gene, D gene, V gene, CDR3 protein, CDR3 DNA. A D gene is named only where the DNA matches it firmly. Size is stated for part of the rows, as once, few or many counts, or as a class when the clone is expanded.

abundance: NA; j_gene: TRBJ1-2; d_gene: NA; v_gene: TRBV29-1; CDR3aa: CSVGAGTYGYTF; CDR3nt: TGCAGCGTTGGAGCAGGGACCTATGGCTACACCTTC
abundance: NA; j_gene: TRBJ2-3; d_gene: TRBD2; v_gene: TRBV25-1; CDR3aa: CASSESKGTSGKDTQYF; CDR3nt: TGTGCCAGCAGTGAATCCAAAGGGACTAGCGGGAAAGACACGCAGTATTTT
abundance: NA; j_gene: TRBJ2-7; d_gene: NA; v_gene: TRBV5-6; CDR3aa: CASSRTAGEQYF; CDR3nt: TGTGCCAGCAGCCGGACCGCAGGCGAGCAGTACTTC
abundance: NA; j_gene: TRBJ1-6; d_gene: NA; v_gene: TRBV2; CDR3aa: CASSDGFSPLHF; CDR3nt: TGTGCCAGCAGTGATGGGTTTTCACCCCTCCACTTT
abundance: NA; j_gene: TRBJ2-5; d_gene: NA; v_gene: TRBV6-6; CDR3aa: CAHSPDSVPQETQYF; CDR3nt: TGTGCCCACAGCCCGGACAGCGTCCCCCAAGAGACCCAGTACTTC
abundance: few; j_gene: TRBJ2-6; d_gene: NA; v_gene: TRBV7-9; CDR3aa: CASSQSVGGANVLTF; CDR3nt: TGTGCCAGCAGCCAGTCAGTTGGTGGGGCCAACGTCCTGACTTTC
abundance: NA; j_gene: TRBJ2-7; d_gene: TRBD2; v_gene: TRBV18; CDR3aa: CASSLGLAGVYEQYF; CDR3nt: TGTGCCAGCTCACTGGGACTAGCGGGGGTTTACGAGCAGTACTTC
abundance: NA; j_gene: TRBJ1-1; d_gene: NA; v_gene: TRBV6-5; CDR3aa: CASSYSGGALNTEAFF; CDR3nt: TGTGCCAGCAGTTACTCTGGCGGAGCCTTGAACACTGAAGCTTTCTTT
abundance: NA; j_gene: TRBJ1-1; d_gene: NA; v_gene: TRBV19; CDR3aa: CASSIRHQWVPGDTEAFF; CDR3nt: TGTGCCAGTAGTATACGTCATCAATGGGTACCCGGGGACACTGAAGCTTTCTTT
abundance: many; j_gene: TRBJ2-1; d_gene: NA; v_gene: TRBV7-2; CDR3aa: CASSYDEQFF; CDR3nt: TGTGCCAGCAGCTACGATGAGCAGTTCTTC
abundance: NA; j_gene: TRBJ1-2; d_gene: NA; v_gene: TRBV11-2; CDR3aa: CASARENYGYTF; CDR3nt: TGTGCCAGCGCCAGGGAGAACTATGGCTACACCTTC
abundance: NA; j_gene: TRBJ2-4; d_gene: TRBD2; v_gene: TRBV5-6; CDR3aa: CASSSPGREGKNIQYF; CDR3nt: TGTGCCAGCAGCTCCCCCGGACGGGAGGGCAAAAACATTCAGTACTTC
abundance: NA; j_gene: TRBJ2-1; d_gene: TRBD2; v_gene: TRBV19; CDR3aa: CASSIMTSGSNPPEQFF; CDR3nt: TGTGCCAGTAGTATAATGACTAGCGGGAGTAATCCTCCTGAGCAGTTCTTC
abundance: NA; j_gene: TRBJ2-1; d_gene: TRBD2; v_gene: TRBV27; CDR3aa: CASSLTRLALLSEQFF; CDR3nt: TGTGCCAGCAGCCTCACGCGACTAGCACTTTTATCTGAGCAGTTCTTC
abundance: NA; j_gene: TRBJ1-2; d_gene: TRBD1; v_gene: TRBV5-1; CDR3aa: CASSSGTGGNYGYTF; CDR3nt: TGCGCCAGCAGCTCCGGGACAGGGGGGAACTATGGCTACACCTTC
abundance: NA; j_gene: TRBJ2-7; d_gene: NA; v_gene: TRBV2; CDR3aa: CASNGVGSYEQYF; CDR3nt: TGTGCCAGCAACGGGGTCGGGTCCTACGAGCAGTACTTC
abundance: NA; j_gene: TRBJ2-5; d_gene: TRBD1; v_gene: TRBV28; CDR3aa: CASSPWTGAEETQYF; CDR3nt: TGTGCCAGCAGTCCCTGGACAGGGGCAGAAGAGACCCAGTACTTC
abundance: NA; j_gene: TRBJ2-5; d_gene: TRBD1; v_gene: TRBV6-1; CDR3aa: CASSEGPTGRLETQYF; CDR3nt: TGTGCCAGCAGTGAGGGCCCGACAGGGAGATTGGAGACCCAGTACTTC
abundance: NA; j_gene: TRBJ2-2; d_gene: TRBD2; v_gene: TRBV27; CDR3aa: CASTGTSRTANTGELFF; CDR3nt: TGTGCCAGCACCGGGACTAGTCGAACGGCGAACACCGGGGAGCTGTTTTTT
abundance: once; j_gene: TRBJ2-7; d_gene: NA; v_gene: TRBV9; CDR3aa: CASSVGTSRSYEQYF; CDR3nt: TGTGCCAGCAGCGTAGGAACTAGCAGGTCCTACGAGCAGTACTTC
abundance: NA; j_gene: TRBJ2-2; d_gene: TRBD2; v_gene: TRBV19; CDR3aa: CASSIVRSAGAIGELFF; CDR3nt: TGTGCCAGTAGTATAGTTCGGTCAGCGGGAGCGATCGGGGAGCTGTTTTTT
abundance: NA; j_gene: TRBJ2-5; d_gene: NA; v_gene: TRBV2; CDR3aa: CASSGGETQYF; CDR3nt: TGTGCCAGCTCAGGGGGGGAGACCCAGTACTTC
abundance: NA; j_gene: TRBJ2-3; d_gene: NA; v_gene: TRBV7-2; CDR3aa: CASSSGRGTQYF; CDR3nt: TGTGCCAGCAGCTCCGGTCGGGGTACGCAGTATTTT
abundance: once; j_gene: TRBJ2-1; d_gene: TRBD2; v_gene: TRBV6-5; CDR3aa: CAVRGTSGRVFF; CDR3nt: TGTGCCGTCCGAGGGACTAGCGGGAGAGTTTTCTTC
abundance: once; j_gene: TRBJ2-2; d_gene: TRBD1; v_gene: TRBV7-3; CDR3aa: CASSLIAGGASGELFF; CDR3nt: TGTGCCAGCAGCTTAATTGCAGGGGGCGCCTCCGGGGAGCTGTTTTTT
abundance: NA; j_gene: TRBJ2-7; d_gene: TRBD2; v_gene: TRBV6-5; CDR3aa: CASRSAGGGYEQYF; CDR3nt: TGTGCCAGCAGGTCCGCGGGAGGGGGGTACGAGCAGTACTTC
abundance: NA; j_gene: TRBJ2-2; d_gene: NA; v_gene: TRBV5-1; CDR3aa: CASSSDVTGELFF; CDR3nt: TGCGCCAGCAGCTCGGACGTGACCGGGGAGCTGTTTTTT
abundance: NA; j_gene: TRBJ2-7; d_gene: TRBD1; v_gene: TRBV10-3; CDR3aa: CAISEPGQGTDEQYF; CDR3nt: TGTGCCATCAGTGAGCCGGGACAGGGGACCGACGAGCAGTACTTC
abundance: NA; j_gene: TRBJ2-5; d_gene: NA; v_gene: TRBV5-1; CDR3aa: CASSFNWQETQYF; CDR3nt: TGCGCCAGCAGCTTCAATTGGCAAGAGACCCAGTACTTC
abundance: once; j_gene: TRBJ2-7; d_gene: NA; v_gene: TRBV2; CDR3aa: CASSTDRNYEQYF; CDR3nt: TGTGCCAGCAGTACGGACAGAAACTACGAGCAGTACTTC
abundance: few; j_gene: TRBJ1-1; d_gene: TRBD1; v_gene: TRBV7-2; CDR3aa: CASSFTGEVRAGEAFF; CDR3nt: TGTGCCAGCAGCTTTACAGGGGAAGTGCGTGCAGGTGAAGCTTTCTTT
abundance: NA; j_gene: TRBJ2-1; d_gene: TRBD2; v_gene: TRBV19; CDR3aa: CASRAFGTSLNEQFF; CDR3nt: TGTGCCAGTAGGGCATTCGGGACTAGTCTCAATGAGCAGTTCTTC
abundance: NA; j_gene: TRBJ2-7; d_gene: NA; v_gene: TRBV28; CDR3aa: CASRTRQYEQYF; CDR3nt: TGTGCCAGCAGAACTCGACAGTACGAGCAGTACTTC
abundance: NA; j_gene: TRBJ2-7; d_gene: TRBD2; v_gene: TRBV7-2; CDR3aa: CASSFSGAAYEQYF; CDR3nt: TGTGCCAGCAGCTTTAGCGGGGCAGCGTACGAGCAGTACTTC
abundance: NA; j_gene: TRBJ1-4; d_gene: NA; v_gene: TRBV2; CDR3aa: CASSLRVGDEKLFF; CDR3nt: TGTGCCAGCAGTCTCAGGGTGGGGGATGAAAAACTGTTTTTT
abundance: NA; j_gene: TRBJ1-1; d_gene: NA; v_gene: TRBV28; CDR3aa: CASSFSGPGEAFF; CDR3nt: TGTGCCAGCAGTTTTTCCGGGCCCGGTGAAGCTTTCTTT
abundance: NA; j_gene: TRBJ2-7; d_gene: NA; v_gene: TRBV5-1; CDR3aa: CASSARPQVDEQYF; CDR3nt: TGCGCCAGCAGCGCCCGACCCCAAGTCGACGAGCAGTACTTC
abundance: NA; j_gene: TRBJ2-7; d_gene: NA; v_gene: TRBV7-8; CDR3aa: CASSHSLREQYF; CDR3nt: TGTGCCAGCAGCCATAGCCTGCGGGAGCAGTACTTC
abundance: NA; j_gene: TRBJ2-3; d_gene: NA; v_gene: TRBV6-6; CDR3aa: CATRDPGTDTQYF; CDR3nt: TGTGCCACCAGGGACCCCGGCACAGATACGCAGTATTTT
abundance: many; j_gene: TRBJ2-4; d_gene: TRBD2; v_gene: TRBV30; CDR3aa: CAWRRREKGGRAAKNIQYF; CDR3nt: TGTGCCTGGAGACGCAGGGAGAAGGGCGGGAGGGCGGCCAAAAACATTCAGTACTTC
abundance: NA; j_gene: TRBJ2-5; d_gene: TRBD2; v_gene: TRBV7-2; CDR3aa: CASSLIAGDQETQYF; CDR3nt: TGTGCCAGCAGCTTAATCGCGGGGGACCAAGAGACCCAGTACTTC
abundance: NA; j_gene: TRBJ2-3; d_gene: TRBD2; v_gene: TRBV15; CDR3aa: CATRGLAGPTDTQYF; CDR3nt: TGTGCCACCAGAGGGCTAGCGGGACCCACAGATACGCAGTATTTT
abundance: NA; j_gene: TRBJ2-5; d_gene: TRBD1; v_gene: TRBV4-3; CDR3aa: CASSQEGTGEETQYF; CDR3nt: TGCGCCAGCAGCCAAGAGGGGACAGGGGAAGAGACCCAGTACTTC
abundance: NA; j_gene: TRBJ2-3; d_gene: TRBD1; v_gene: TRBV2; CDR3aa: CASHQQDRGRPDTQYF; CDR3nt: TGTGCCAGCCACCAGCAGGACAGGGGTCGTCCAGATACGCAGTATTTT
abundance: NA; j_gene: TRBJ1-1; d_gene: TRBD1; v_gene: TRBV2; CDR3aa: CASSGRQGMNTEAFF; CDR3nt: TGTGCCAGCAGTGGCCGACAGGGGATGAACACTGAAGCTTTCTTT
abundance: NA; j_gene: TRBJ2-3; d_gene: TRBD2; v_gene: TRBV7-3; CDR3aa: CASRQREGPGYTQYF; CDR3nt: TGTGCCAGCAGGCAGCGGGAGGGACCTGGATATACGCAGTATTTT
abundance: NA; j_gene: TRBJ1-1; d_gene: NA; v_gene: TRBV19; CDR3aa: CASSVGRLNTEAFF; CDR3nt: TGTGCCAGTAGTGTGGGACGGCTGAACACTGAAGCTTTCTTT
abundance: NA; j_gene: TRBJ2-7; d_gene: TRBD1; v_gene: TRBV14; CDR3aa: CASSQTGVSYEQYF; CDR3nt: TGTGCCAGCAGCCAGACAGGGGTCTCCTACGAGCAGTACTTC
abundance: NA; j_gene: TRBJ2-7; d_gene: TRBD2; v_gene: TRBV28; CDR3aa: CASSSAGLVGEQYF; CDR3nt: TGTGCCAGCAGTTCAGCGGGATTGGTGGGTGAGCAGTACTTC
abundance: NA; j_gene: TRBJ1-5; d_gene: NA; v_gene: TRBV30; CDR3aa: CAWSASPTRGRLFSNQPQHF; CDR3nt: TGTGCCTGGAGTGCCTCCCCGACCCGCGGACGGTTGTTTAGCAATCAGCCCCAGCATTTT